This TCR beta chain was captured in a study of blood T cell repertoires in COVID-19. The table came from immunoSEQ multiplex PCR; TCRdb's copy has only in-frame clones and leaves some out. This sample has around 130,000 clones, with 84% found just once. V was clipped by 6 bases and J by 4 bases; unmatched bases: 1. Per the germline V gene, CDR1 is MRHNA and CDR2 is SNTAGT. The CDR3 runs to 14 residues. The rearrangement links TRBV6-4 to TRBJ2-1; 12 bases line up with TRBD2. The clonotype originates from a woman younger than 45 who had recovered from COVID-19. The sequencing input was peripheral blood. The CDR3 here is CASSGLAGYNEQFF. CDR3 nucleotide sequence: TGTGCCAGCAGCGGACTAGCGGGGTACAATGAGCAGTTCTTC.